A single sample is the source of the 2 T cell receptor beta chains below, sequenced in a study of T cell responses to AZD1222 COVID-19 vaccine. Sequencing used immunoSEQ multiplex PCR; TCRdb keeps in-frame clones, though not all of them. Of more than 150,000 clones listed, 90% to 95% were seen once; the top ten hold over 1.2%. The sequences come from peripheral blood, collected 28 days after the second AZD1222 dose. These receptors were taken from an adult who received the AZD1222 COVID-19 vaccine.

The chain joins TRBV5-1 to TRBJ1-3; maybe TRBD1 (5 bases). V was clipped by 0 bases and J by 0 bases, with 13 bases between them. This CDR3 has 17 residues. CDR1 is SGHRS, CDR2 YFSETQ, per germline. CDR3 DNA: TGCGCCAGCAGCTTGGCCGTGGTAGGGGACTCTGGAAACACCATATATTTT. This gives the protein CASSLAVVGDSGNTIYF.

The chain combines TRBV18 with TRBJ2-7; the D is unclear. The germline CDR1 and CDR2 sequences are KGHSH and LQKENI. The CDR3 is made up of 13 amino acids. V lost 3 bases to trimming and J lost 1 base, with 7 bases between them. The CDR3 DNA reads as TGTGCCAGCTCACCTGTACGTTCCTACGAGCAGTACTTC. Translating it yields CASSPVRSYEQYF.